This TCR beta chain was recovered during a study of blood T cell repertoires in COVID-19. Background on the study: The samples span acute and convalescent COVID-19 from the United States, Italy and Spain. From T cells, B-cell-depleted T cells, or PBMCs came the material, which was cDNA or gDNA.

Participants reported their clinical history, and cohort assignment relied on those reports. Recovered status applied to Cohort 3 donors who had two consecutive negative PCRs. It also applied to those with clearance or with symptom resolution. The data were produced by immunoSEQ multiplex PCR, yet TCRdb's version contains in-frame clones alone and is incomplete. The sample lists approximately 200,000 clones, around 89% occurring once. The CDR3 is 15 amino acids. V lost 1 base, J lost 4 bases, and 13 bases lay in between. Germline values: CDR1 LGHDT, CDR2 YNNKEL (reference sequence). This clone was found a few times.

The sample taken for sequencing was PBMCs or T cells enriched from blood (not recorded which). V usage is TRBV3-1 (or the pseudogene TRBV3-2) and J usage is TRBJ1-2; D unclear. The sequence was obtained from a man aged 25-40 years who had recovered from COVID-19. The CDR3 nucleotides read TGTGCCAGCAGCCAAGCCAGGTCACCCCCCTATGGCTACACCTTC. This codes for CASSQARSPPYGYTF.